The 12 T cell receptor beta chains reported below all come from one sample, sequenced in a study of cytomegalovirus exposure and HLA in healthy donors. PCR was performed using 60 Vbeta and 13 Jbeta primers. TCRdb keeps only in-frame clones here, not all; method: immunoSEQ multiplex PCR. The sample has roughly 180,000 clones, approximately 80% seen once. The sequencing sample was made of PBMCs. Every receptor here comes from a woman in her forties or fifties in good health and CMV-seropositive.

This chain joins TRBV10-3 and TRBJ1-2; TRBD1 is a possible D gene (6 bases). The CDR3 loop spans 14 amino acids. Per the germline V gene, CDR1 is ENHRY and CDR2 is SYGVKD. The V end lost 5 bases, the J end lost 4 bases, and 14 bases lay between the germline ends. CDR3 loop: CAISRGGSGYGYTF. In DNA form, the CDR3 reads TGTGCCATCAGTAGGGGGGGAAGCGGCTATGGCTACACCTTC.

The CDR3 DNA reads TGTGCCAGCTCACCAGTCCCCAGGAACACTGAAGCTTTCTTT. Its translation is CASSPVPRNTEAFF. The chain combines TRBV18 with TRBJ1-1; D gene ambiguous. Germline CDR1 and CDR2: KGHSH and LQKENI. Trimming removed 2 bases from V and 1 base from J, with 8 bases in between. This CDR3 comprises 14 residues.

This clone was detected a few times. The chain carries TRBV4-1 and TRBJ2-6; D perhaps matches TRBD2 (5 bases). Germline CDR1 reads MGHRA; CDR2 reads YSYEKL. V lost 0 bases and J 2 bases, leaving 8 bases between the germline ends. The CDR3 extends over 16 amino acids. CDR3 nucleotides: TGCGCCAGCAGCCAAGATGAGGGTACTGGGGCCAACGTCCTGACTTTC. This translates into CASSQDEGTGANVLTF.

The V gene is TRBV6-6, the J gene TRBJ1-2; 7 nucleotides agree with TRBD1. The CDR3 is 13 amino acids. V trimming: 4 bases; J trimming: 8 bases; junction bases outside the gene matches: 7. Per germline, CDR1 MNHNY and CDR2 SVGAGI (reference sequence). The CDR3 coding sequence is TGTGCCAGCAGTTTGACAGGGTTCCACGGCTACACCTTC. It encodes CASSLTGFHGYTF.

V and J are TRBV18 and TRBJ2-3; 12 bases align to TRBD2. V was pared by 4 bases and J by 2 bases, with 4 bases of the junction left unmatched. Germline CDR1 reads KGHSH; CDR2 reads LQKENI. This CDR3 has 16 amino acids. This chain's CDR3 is CASSHRTSGNTDTQYF. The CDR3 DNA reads TGTGCCAGCTCACACAGGACTAGCGGGAACACAGATACGCAGTATTTT.

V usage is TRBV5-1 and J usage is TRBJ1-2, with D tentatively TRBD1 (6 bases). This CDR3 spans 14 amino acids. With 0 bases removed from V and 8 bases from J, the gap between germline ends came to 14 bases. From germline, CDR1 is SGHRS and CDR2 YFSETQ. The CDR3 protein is CASSLELGARGYTF. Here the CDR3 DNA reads TGCGCCAGCAGCTTGGAACTGGGGGCTCGGGGCTACACCTTC.

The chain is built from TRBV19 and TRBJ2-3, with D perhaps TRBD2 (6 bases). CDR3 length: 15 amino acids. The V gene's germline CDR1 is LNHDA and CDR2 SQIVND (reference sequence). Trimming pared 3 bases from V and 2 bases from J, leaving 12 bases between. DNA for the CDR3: TGTGCCAGTAGTATTTACCGGGGGACCACAGATACGCAGTATTTT. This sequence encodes CASSIYRGTTDTQYF.

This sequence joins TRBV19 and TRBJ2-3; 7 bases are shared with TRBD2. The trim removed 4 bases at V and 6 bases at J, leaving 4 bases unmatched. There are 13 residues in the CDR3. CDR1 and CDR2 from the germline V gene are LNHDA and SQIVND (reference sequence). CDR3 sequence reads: CASSTIGGDTQYF. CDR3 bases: TGTGCCAGTAGTACAATCGGGGGGGATACGCAGTATTTT. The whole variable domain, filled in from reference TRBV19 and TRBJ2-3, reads DGGITQSPKYLFRKEGQNVTLSCEQNLNHDAMYWYRQDPGQGLRLIYYSQIVNDFQKGDIAEGYSVSREKKESFPLTVTSAQKNPTAFYLCASSTIGGDTQYFGPGTRLTVL.

The CDR3 DNA is TGTGCCAGCAGGAGAGGGGAGGAAAACAATGAGCAGTTCTTC. Protein: CASRRGEENNEQFF. The chain couples TRBV2 to TRBJ2-1; TRBD2 is a possible D gene (6 bases). Trimming removed 6 bases at V and 5 bases at J, with 14 bases between. CDR1 is SNHLY, CDR2 FYNNEI, per germline. This CDR3 comprises 14 residues.

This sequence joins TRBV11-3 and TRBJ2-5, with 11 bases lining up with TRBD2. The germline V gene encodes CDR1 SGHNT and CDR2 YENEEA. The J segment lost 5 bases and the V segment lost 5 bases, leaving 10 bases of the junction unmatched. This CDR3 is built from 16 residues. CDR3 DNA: TGTGCCAGCAGCCCGGGACTAGCGGAAACGGGGGAGACCCAGTACTTC. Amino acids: CASSPGLAETGETQYF. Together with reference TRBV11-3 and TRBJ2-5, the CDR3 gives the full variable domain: EAGVVQSPRYKIIEKKQPVAFWCNPISGHNTLYWYLQNLGQGPELLIRYENEEAVDDSQLPKDRFSAERLKGVDSTLKIQPAELGDSAVYLCASSPGLAETGETQYFGPGTRLLVL.

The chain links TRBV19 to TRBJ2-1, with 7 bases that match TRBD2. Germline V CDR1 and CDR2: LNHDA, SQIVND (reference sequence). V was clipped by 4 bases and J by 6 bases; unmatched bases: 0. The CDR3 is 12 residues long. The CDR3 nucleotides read TGTGCCAGTAGTAGCGGGGGCAATGAGCAGTTCTTC. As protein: CASSSGGNEQFF.

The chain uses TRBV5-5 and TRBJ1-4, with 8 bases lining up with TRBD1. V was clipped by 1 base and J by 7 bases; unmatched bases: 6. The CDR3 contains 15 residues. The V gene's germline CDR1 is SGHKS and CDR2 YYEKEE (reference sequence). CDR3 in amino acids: CASSLSQGAIEKLFF. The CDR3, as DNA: TGTGCCAGCAGCTTGAGCCAGGGGGCTATTGAAAAACTGTTTTTT.